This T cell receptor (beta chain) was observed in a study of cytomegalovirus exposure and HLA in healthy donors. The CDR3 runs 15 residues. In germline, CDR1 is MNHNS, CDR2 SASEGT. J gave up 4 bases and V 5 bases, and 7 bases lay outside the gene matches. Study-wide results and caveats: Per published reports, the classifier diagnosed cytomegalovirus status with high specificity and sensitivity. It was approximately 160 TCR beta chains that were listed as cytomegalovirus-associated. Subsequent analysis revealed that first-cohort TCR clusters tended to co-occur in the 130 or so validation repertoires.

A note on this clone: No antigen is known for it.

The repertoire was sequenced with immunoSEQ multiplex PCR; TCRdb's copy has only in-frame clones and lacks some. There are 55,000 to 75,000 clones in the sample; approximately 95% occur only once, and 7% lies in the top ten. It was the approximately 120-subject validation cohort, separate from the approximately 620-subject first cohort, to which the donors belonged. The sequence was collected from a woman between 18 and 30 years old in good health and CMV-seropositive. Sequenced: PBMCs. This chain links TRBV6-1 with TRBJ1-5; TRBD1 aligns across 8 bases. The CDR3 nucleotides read TGTGCCAGCAGTTTTAGTACAGGGGGTAATCAGCCCCAGCATTTT. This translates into CASSFSTGGNQPQHF.